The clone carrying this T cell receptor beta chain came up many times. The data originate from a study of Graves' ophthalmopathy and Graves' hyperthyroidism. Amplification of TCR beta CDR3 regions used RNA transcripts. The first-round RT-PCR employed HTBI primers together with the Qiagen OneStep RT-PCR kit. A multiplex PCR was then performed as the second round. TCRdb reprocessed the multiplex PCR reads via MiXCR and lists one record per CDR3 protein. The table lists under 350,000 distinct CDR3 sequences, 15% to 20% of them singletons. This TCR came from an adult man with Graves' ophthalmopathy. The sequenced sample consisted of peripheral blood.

The chain's CDR3 is CASSRLAGGPNTGELFF. For the CDR3, the DNA is TGCGCCAGCAGCCGTCTAGCGGGGGGACCGAACACCGGGGAGCTGTTTTTT. V is TRBV5-1 and J is TRBJ2-2; 11 bases agree with TRBD2. The V gene end was trimmed by 4 bases and the J gene end by 0 bases; junction bases not matched to a gene: 5. The length of the CDR3 is 17 residues. The germline CDR1 and CDR2 sequences are SGHRS and YFSETQ.